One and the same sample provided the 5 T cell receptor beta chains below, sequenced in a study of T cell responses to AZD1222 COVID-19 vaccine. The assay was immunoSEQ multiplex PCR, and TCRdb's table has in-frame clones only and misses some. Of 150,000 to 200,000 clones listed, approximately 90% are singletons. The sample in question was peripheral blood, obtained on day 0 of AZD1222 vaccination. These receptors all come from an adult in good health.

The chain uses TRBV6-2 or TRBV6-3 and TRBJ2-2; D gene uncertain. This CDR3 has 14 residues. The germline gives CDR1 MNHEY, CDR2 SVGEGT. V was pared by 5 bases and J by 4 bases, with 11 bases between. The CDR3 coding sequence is TGTGCCAGCAGTCAGATAATCAGCACCGGGGAGCTGTTTTTT. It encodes CASSQIISTGELFF.

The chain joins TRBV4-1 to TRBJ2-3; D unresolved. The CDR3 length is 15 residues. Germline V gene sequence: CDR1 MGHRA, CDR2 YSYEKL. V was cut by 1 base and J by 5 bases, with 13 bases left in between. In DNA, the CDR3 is TGCGCCAGCAGCCAAGGGAATGGACCCCAAGATACGCAGTATTTT. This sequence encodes CASSQGNGPQDTQYF.

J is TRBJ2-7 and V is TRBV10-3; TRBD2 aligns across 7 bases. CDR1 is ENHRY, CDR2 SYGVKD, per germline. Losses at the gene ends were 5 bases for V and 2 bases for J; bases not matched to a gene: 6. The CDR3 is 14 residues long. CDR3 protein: CAISSGEGAYEQYF. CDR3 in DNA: TGTGCCATCAGTAGCGGGGAAGGGGCCTACGAGCAGTACTTC.

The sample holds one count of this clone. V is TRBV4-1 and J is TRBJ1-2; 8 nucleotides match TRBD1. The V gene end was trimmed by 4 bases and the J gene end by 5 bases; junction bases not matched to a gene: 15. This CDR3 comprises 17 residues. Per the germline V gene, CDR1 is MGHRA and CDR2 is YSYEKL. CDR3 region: CASSLFILDRGPYGYTF. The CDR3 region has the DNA TGCGCCAGCAGCCTATTTATCCTAGACAGGGGTCCGTATGGCTACACCTTC.

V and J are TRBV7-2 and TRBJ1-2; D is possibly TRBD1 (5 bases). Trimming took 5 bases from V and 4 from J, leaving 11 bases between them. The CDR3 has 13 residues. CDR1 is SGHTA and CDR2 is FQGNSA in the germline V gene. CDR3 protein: CASSQGRIYGYTF. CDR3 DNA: TGTGCCAGCAGCCAGGGACGGATCTATGGCTACACCTTC.